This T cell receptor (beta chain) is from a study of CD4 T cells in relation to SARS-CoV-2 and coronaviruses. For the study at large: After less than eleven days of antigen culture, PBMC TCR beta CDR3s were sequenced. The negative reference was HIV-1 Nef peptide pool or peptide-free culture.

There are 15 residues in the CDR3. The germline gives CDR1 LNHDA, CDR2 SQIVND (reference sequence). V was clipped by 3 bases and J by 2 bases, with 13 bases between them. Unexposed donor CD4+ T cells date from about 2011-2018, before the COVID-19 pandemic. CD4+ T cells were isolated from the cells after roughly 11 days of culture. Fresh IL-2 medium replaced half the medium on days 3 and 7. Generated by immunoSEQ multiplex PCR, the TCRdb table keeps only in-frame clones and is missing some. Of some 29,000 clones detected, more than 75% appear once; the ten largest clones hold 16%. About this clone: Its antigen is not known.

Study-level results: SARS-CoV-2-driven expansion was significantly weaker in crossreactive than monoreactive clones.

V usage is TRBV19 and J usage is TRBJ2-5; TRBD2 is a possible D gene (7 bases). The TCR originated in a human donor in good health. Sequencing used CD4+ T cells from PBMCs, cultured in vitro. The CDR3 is CASSIDGGLQETQYF. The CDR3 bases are TGTGCCAGTAGTATTGACGGGGGGCTACAAGAGACCCAGTACTTC.